This T cell receptor (beta chain) was recovered during a study of CXCR3-negative and CXCR3-positive naive CD8 T cells. Overall study: The libraries yielded 120 million to 150 million TRB reads, about 1.5 +/- 0.3 million each.

Concerning this clonotype: The antigen is not known.

TRB cDNA was prepared as libraries by UMI-labeled 5' RACE. TCRdb re-analyzed the 5' RACE reads; it lists each CDR3 protein once, without DNA. The data include approximately 130,000 distinct CDR3 sequences; the top ten clones carry over 0.35%. The CDR3 runs 12 residues. The germline V gene encodes CDR1 SEHNR and CDR2 FQNEAQ (reference sequence). Each CD8+ T cell subset was flow-sorted in triplicate. Every sort contained 300,000 cells. Whole-study results and caveats: Higher TRB CDR3 hydrophobicity marked CXCR3-positive naive cells relative to CXCR3-negative naive cells. Naive subsets expressed similar surface CD5; TRB CDR3 features served to infer TCR strength. Unlike memory cells, which differed, naive CXCR3-negative and CXCR3-positive cells had similar TRBV-TRBJ usage.

The receptor's source is a human donor in good health. Some clones in this sample may be carry-over from other donors' samples. The sequencing input was naive CXCR3+ CD8+ T cells from blood. Subset meaning: CD45RO-CCR7+CD27+CD95- naive CD8+ T cells expressing CXCR3 (TNR3+). The J gene is TRBJ2-2, the V gene TRBV7-9. The CDR3: CASSSNTGELFF.